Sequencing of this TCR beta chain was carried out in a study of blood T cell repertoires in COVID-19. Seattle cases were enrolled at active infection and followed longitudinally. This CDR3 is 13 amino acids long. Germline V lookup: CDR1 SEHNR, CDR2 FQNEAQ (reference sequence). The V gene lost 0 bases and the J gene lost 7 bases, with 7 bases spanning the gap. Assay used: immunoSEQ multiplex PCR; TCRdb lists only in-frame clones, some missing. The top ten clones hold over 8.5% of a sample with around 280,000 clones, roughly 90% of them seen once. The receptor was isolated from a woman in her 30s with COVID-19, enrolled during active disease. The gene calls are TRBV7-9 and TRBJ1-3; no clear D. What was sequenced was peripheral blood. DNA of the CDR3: TGTGCCAGCAGCTTAGCGTCCGGGAACACCATATATTTT. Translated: CASSLASGNTIYF.